The T cell receptor beta chain described here comes from a study of T cells in Graves' hyperthyroidism and ophthalmopathy. The TCR beta CDR3 regions underwent amplification using RNA transcripts as the source. With the HTBI primer set, the TCR CDR3 went through a first round of RT-PCR. Via MiXCR, TCRdb re-called the multiplex PCR reads, giving one row per CDR3 protein. The sample records 380,000 or so distinct CDR3 sequences, 14% being singletons. The CDR3 sequence is 15 residues long. Trimming shortened V by 3 bases and J by 7 bases, and 16 bases separated the two germline ends. This clonotype was picked up many times. Among the patients, aged 18 to 65, hyperthyroidism was newly diagnosed and had lasted under 2 months. Based on clinical symptoms, serum thyroxine and TRAb, thyroid ultrasound and orbital computed tomography, diagnoses were reached. Using around 10 ml of fresh peripheral blood, PBMCs were prepared.

The chain joins TRBV12-3 or TRBV12-4 to TRBJ2-1; unclear D gene. The sequencing input was blood. This TCR came from a woman under 40 with Graves' hyperthyroidism. The chain's CDR3 is CASSFSSFPGNEQFF. Here the CDR3 DNA reads TGTGCCAGCAGTTTTTCGAGCTTCCCCGGGAATGAGCAGTTCTTC.